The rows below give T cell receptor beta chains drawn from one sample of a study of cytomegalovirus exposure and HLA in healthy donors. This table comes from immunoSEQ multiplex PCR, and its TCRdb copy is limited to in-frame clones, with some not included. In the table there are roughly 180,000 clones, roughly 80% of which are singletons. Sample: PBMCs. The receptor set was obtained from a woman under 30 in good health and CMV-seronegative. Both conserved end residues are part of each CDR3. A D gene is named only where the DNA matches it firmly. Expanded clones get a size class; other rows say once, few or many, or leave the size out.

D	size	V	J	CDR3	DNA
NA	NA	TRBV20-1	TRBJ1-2	CSAPGLWGYTF	TGCAGTGCCCCGGGACTATGGGGCTACACCTTC
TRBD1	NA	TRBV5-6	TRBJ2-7	CASSVGTAEQYF	TGTGCCAGCAGCGTCGGGACAGCCGAGCAGTACTTC
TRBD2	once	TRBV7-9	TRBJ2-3	CASSSGLGGDTQYF	TGTGCCAGCAGCTCGGGACTAGGTGGAGATACGCAGTATTTT
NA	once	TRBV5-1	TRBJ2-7	CASSLAGAGRTYEQYF	TGCGCCAGCAGCTTGGCCGGGGCAGGGAGGACCTACGAGCAGTACTTC
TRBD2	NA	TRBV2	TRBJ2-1	CASRSVSGSSYNEQFF	TGTGCCAGCAGGAGCGTTAGCGGGAGCTCCTACAATGAGCAGTTCTTC
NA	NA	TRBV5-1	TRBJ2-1	CASSLSYSNNEQFF	TGCGCCAGCAGCTTATCCTATAGCAACAATGAGCAGTTCTTC
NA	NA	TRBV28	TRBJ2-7	CASSLRTTKPYEQYF	TGTGCCAGCAGTTTACGCACGACTAAACCCTACGAGCAGTACTTC
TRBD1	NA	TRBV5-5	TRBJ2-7	CASSLVGRGTREQYF	TGTGCCAGCAGCTTGGTTGGCAGGGGGACCCGCGAGCAGTACTTC
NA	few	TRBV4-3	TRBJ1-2	CASSAGPPYGYTF	TGCGCCAGCAGCGCGGGGCCTCCCTATGGCTACACCTTC
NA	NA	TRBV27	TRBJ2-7	CASSLAGGYEQYF	TGTGCCAGCAGTTTAGCGGGCGGCTACGAGCAGTACTTC
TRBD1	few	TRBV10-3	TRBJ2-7	CAISERRGQYEQYF	TGTGCCATCAGTGAGCGTAGGGGGCAATACGAGCAGTACTTC
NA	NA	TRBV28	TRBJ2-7	CASAGGSQIAEQYF	TGTGCCAGCGCGGGCGGGTCCCAGATAGCCGAGCAGTACTTC
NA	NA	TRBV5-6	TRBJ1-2	CASSLLGVSYGYTF	TGTGCCAGCAGCTTACTCGGGGTGAGCTATGGCTACACCTTC
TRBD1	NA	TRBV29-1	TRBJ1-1	CSVWDREAFF	TGCAGCGTATGGGACAGAGAAGCTTTCTTT
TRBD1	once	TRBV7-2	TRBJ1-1	CASSSYRGRDTEAFF	TGTGCCAGCAGCTCCTACAGGGGTAGGGACACTGAAGCTTTCTTT